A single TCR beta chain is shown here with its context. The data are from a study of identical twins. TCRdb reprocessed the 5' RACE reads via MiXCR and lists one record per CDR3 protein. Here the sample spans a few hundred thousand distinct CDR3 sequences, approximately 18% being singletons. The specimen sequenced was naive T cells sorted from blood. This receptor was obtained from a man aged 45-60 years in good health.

The DNA for the CDR3 is TGTGCCAGCGCGTTGGGGTCCCCCTACGAGCAGTACTTC. Protein sequence: CASALGSPYEQYF. The chain carries TRBV27 and TRBJ2-7, with no clear D. The CDR3 spans 13 residues. The germline V gene has CDR1 MNHEY and CDR2 SMNVEV (reference sequence). V gave up 8 bases and J gave up 2 bases, with 13 bases separating them.